The present TCR beta chain was sequenced within a study of T cells in Graves' hyperthyroidism and ophthalmopathy. About this clonotype: At one of its ends the junction is not consistent with the germline gene, which may arise from a read error.

Germline V lookup: CDR1 MNHNS, CDR2 SASEGT. The CDR3 is 15 amino acids. Amplification yielded TCR beta CDR3 regions, with RNA transcripts as the source. Primed by the HTBI set, a first-round RT-PCR was run on the TCR CDR3. TCRdb reprocessed the multiplex PCR reads via MiXCR and lists one record per CDR3 protein. The data contain 75,000 to 100,000 distinct CDR3 sequences, approximately 40% of them singletons. The TCR was taken from a woman between 25 and 40 years old with Graves' hyperthyroidism. Specimen: peripheral blood or thyroid tissue (not recorded which). The genes are TRBV6-1 and TRBJ1-4; the D gene is possibly TRBD1 (5 bases). CDR3 nucleotides: TGTGCCAGCAGTTTATCCGGGGCGACGTGGGAAAAACTGTCTTTT. This codes for CASSLSGATWEKLSF.